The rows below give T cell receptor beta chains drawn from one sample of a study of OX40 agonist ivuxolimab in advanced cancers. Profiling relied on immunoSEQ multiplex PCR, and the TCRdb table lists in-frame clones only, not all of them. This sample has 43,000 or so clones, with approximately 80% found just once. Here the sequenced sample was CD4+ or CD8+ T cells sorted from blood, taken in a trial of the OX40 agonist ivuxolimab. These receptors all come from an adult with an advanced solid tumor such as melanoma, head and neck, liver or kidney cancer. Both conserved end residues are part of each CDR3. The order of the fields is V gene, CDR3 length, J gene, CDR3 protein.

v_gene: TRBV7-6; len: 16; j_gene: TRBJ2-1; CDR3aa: CASSGLAGLSYNEQFF
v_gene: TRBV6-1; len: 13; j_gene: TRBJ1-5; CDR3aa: CASSRQGGQPQHF
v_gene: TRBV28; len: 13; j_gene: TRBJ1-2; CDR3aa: CASSIDSAYGYTF
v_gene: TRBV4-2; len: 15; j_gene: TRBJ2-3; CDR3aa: CAGSQTSGSTDTQYF
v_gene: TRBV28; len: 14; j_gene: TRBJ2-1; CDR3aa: CASSLALVNNEQFF
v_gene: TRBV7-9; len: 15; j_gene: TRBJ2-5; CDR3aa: CASSSKRRVSETQYF
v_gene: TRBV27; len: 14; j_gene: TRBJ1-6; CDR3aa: CASSLNSGQSPLHF
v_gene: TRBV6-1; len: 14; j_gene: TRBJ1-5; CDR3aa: CASIRQGSNQPQHF
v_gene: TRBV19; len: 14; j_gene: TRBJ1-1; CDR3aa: CASSSQGGFTEAFF
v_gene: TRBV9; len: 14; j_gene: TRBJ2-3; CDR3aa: CASSISQGADTQYF
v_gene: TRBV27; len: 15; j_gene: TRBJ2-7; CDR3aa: CASRSLGSGSYEQYF
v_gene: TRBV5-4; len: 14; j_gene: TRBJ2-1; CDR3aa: CASSGSRENGEQFF
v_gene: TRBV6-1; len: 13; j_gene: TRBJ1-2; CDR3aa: CATLRAKVDGYTF
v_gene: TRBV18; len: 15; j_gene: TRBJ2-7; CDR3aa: CASSPPAGAAYEQYF
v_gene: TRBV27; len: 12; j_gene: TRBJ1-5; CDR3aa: CASRQGNQPQHF
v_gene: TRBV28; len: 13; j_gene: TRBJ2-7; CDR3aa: CATDLAGGDEQYF
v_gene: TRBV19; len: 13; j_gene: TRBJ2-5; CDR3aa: CASSIGTQETQYF
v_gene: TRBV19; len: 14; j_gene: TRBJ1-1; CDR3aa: CASSIRTGNTEAFF
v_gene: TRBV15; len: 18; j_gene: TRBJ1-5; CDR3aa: CATSRDIRGQGGNQPQHF
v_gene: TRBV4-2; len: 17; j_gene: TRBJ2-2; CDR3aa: CASSQPSGRTAGGELFF
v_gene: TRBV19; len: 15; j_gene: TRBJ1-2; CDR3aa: CASSLRVTTPDGYTF
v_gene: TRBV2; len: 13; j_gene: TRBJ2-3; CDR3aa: CASGTKSTDTQYF
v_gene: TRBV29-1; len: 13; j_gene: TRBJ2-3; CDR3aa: CSVEAQGQGTQYF
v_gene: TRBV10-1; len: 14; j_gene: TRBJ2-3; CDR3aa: CASSGRTGTDTQYF
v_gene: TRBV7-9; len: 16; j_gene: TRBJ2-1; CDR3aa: CASSPLGGSSYNEQFF
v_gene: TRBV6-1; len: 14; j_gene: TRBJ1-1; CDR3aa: CASSETWWDRGAFF
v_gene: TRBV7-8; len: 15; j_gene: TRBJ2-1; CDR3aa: CASSLDGLAYNEQFF
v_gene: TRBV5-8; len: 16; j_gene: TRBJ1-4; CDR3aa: CASSRGSDALAEKLFF
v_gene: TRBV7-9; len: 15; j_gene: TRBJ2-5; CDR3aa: CASSPLRGARETQYF
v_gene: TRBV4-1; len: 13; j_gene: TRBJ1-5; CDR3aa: CASGGYSNQPQHF
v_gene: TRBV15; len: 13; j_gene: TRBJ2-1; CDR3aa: CATPGGPRDEQFF
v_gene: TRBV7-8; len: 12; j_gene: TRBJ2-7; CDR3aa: CASSLPTDEQYF
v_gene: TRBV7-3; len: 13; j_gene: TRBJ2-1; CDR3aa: CASSLTSITEQFF
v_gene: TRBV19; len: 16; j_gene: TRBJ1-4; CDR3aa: CASRAQVGSTGEKLFF
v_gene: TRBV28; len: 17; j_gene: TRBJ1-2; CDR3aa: CASSLGSRAGNVYGYTF
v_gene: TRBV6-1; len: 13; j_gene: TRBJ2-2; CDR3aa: CASIRQNTGELFF
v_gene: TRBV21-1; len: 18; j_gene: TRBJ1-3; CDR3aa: CASSKEGGPGGKGNTIYF
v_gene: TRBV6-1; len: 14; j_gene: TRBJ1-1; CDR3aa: CASSARERGAEAFF
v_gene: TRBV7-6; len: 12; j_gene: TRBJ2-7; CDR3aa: CASSSTNYEQYF
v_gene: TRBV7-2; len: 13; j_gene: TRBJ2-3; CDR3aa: CASSSLAIDTQYF
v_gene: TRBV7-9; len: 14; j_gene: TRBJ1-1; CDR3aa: CASSPGTANTEAFF
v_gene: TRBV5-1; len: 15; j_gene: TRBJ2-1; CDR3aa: CASSFGDFPLNEQFF
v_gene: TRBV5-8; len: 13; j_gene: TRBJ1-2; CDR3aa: CASSYQRGEGYTF
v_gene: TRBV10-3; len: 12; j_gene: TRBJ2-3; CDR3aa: CATREGTDTQYF
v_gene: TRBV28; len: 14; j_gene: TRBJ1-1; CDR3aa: CASSLSWLGTEAFF
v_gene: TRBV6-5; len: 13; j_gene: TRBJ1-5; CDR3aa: CASSRTGDQPQHF
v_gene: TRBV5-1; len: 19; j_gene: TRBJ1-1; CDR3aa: CASSLGMGRGRTRNTEAFF
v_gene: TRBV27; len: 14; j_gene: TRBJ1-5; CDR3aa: CASSGSISNQPQHF
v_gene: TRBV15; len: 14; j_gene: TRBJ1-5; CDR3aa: CATSRARAEQPQHF